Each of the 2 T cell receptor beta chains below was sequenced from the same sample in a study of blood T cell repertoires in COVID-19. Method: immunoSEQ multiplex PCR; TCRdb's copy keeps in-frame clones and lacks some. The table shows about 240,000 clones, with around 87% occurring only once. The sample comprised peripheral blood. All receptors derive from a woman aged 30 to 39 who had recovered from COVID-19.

CDR3 DNA: TGCAGTGCTAGTCAGGCCAACTACGAGCAGTACTTC. Translation gives CSASQANYEQYF. The chain is built from TRBV20-1 and TRBJ2-7; D call uncertain. This CDR3 comprises 12 residues. CDR1 and CDR2 from the germline V gene are DFQATT and SNEGSKA (reference sequence). V was shortened by 3 bases and J by 3 bases, with 9 bases between the two germline ends.

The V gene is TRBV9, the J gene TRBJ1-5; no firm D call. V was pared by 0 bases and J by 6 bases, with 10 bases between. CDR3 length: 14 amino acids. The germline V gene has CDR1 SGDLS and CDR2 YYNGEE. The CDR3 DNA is TGTGCCAGCAGCGTAGATAGCAGCTCTCAGCCCCAGCATTTT. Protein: CASSVDSSSQPQHF.